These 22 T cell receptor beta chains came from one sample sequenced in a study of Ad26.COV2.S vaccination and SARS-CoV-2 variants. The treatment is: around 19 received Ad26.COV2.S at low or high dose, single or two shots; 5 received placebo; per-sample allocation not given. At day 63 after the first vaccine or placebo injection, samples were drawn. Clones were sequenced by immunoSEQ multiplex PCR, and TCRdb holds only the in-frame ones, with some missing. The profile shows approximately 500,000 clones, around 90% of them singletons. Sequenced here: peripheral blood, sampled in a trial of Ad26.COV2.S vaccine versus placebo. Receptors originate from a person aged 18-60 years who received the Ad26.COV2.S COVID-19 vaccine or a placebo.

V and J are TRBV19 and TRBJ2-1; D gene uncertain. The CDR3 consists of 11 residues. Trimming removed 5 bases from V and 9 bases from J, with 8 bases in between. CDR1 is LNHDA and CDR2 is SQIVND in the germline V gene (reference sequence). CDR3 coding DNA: TGTGCCAGTAGTGCACACGCTGAGCAGTTCTTC. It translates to CASSAHAEQFF.

CDR3 sequence reads: CSASRPSGDTYEQYF. CDR3 bases: TGCAGTGCTAGTCGGCCCAGCGGAGACACCTACGAGCAGTACTTC. The genes are TRBV20-1 and TRBJ2-7; possible D gene TRBD2, 5 bases. V was shortened by 3 bases and J by 2 bases, with 17 bases between the two germline ends. Per germline, CDR1 DFQATT and CDR2 SNEGSKA (reference sequence). The CDR3 contains 15 residues.

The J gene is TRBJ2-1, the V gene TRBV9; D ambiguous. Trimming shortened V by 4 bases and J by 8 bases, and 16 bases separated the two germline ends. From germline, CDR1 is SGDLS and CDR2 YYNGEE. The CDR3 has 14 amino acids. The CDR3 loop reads CASSRRLIADEQFF. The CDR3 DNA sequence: TGTGCCAGCAGCAGGAGACTGATCGCCGATGAGCAGTTCTTC.

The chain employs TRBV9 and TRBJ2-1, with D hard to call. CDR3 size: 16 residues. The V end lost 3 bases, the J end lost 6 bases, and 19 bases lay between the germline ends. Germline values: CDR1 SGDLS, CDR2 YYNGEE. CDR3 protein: CASSGRSASGSNEQFF. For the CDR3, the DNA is TGTGCCAGCAGCGGGCGGTCAGCGTCAGGATCCAATGAGCAGTTCTTC.

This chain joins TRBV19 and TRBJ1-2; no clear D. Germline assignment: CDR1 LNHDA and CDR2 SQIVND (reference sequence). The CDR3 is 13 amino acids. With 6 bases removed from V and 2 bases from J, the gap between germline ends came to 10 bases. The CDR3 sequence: CASSVGANYGYTF. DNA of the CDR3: TGTGCCAGTAGCGTCGGTGCAAACTATGGCTACACCTTC.

CDR3: CASSATGYEQYF. DNA of the CDR3: TGTGCCAGCAGCGCGACAGGCTACGAGCAGTACTTC. V and J are TRBV6-2 or TRBV6-3 and TRBJ2-7, with a tentative D call TRBD1 (6 bases). Germline V gene lookup returns CDR1 MNHEY and CDR2 SVGEGT. The CDR3 runs 12 residues. Deletions cut 6 bases from V and 3 bases from J, with 9 bases between.

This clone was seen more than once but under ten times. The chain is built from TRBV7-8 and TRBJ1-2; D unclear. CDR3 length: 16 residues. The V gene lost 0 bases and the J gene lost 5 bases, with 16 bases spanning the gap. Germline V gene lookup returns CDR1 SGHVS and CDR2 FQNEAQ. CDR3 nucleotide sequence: TGTGCCAGCAGCTTAGCGGCAGGCAAGAACTTGTATGGCTACACCTTC. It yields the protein CASSLAAGKNLYGYTF.

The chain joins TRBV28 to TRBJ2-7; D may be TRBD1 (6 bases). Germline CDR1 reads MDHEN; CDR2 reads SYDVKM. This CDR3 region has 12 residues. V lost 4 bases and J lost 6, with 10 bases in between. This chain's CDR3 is CASSSTGSEQYF. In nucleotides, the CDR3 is TGTGCCAGCAGTTCCACAGGGAGCGAGCAGTACTTC.

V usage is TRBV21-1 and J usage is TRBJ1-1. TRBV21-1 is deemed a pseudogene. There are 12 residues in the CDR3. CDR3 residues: CASSTPGSGAFF. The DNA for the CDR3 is TGTGCCAGCAGCACCCCCGGGAGTGGAGCTTTCTTT.

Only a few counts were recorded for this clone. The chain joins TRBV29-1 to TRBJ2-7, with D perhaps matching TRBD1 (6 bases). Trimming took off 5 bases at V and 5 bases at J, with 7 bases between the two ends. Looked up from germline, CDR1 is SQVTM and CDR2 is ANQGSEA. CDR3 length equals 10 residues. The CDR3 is CSVSGDEQYF. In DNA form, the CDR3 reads TGCAGCGTTTCAGGGGACGAGCAGTACTTC.

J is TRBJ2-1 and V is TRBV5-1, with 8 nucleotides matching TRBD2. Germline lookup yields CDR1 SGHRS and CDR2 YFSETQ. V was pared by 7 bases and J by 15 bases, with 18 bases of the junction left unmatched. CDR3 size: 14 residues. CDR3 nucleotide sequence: TGCGCCAGCGAAGAGATTACAAAAGCGGGAGTCCGGTTCTTC. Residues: CASEEITKAGVRFF.

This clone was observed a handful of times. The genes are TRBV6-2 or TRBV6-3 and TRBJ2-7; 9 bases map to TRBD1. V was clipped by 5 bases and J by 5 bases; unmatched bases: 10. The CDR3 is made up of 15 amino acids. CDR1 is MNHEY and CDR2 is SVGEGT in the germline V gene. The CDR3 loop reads CASSRTTGGGNEQYF. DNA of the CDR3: TGTGCCAGCAGTCGAACTACAGGGGGCGGGAACGAGCAGTACTTC.

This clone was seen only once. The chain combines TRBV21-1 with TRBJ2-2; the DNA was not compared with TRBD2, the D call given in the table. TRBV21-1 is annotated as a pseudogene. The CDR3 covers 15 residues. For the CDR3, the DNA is TGTGCCAGCATCGGACTAGCGGAGGGCCGGGGGGAGCTGTTTTTT. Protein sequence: CASIGLAEGRGELFF.

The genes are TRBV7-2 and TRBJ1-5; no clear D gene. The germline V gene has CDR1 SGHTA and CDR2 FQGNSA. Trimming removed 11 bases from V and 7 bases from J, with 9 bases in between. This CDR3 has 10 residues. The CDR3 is CAGLYQPQHF. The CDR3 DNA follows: TGTGCCGGTTTATACCAGCCCCAGCATTTT.

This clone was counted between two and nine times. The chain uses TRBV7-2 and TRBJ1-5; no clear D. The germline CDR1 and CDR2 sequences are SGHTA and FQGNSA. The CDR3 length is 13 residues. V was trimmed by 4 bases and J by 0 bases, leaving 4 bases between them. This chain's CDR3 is CASSYSSNQPQHF. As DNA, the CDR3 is TGTGCCAGCAGCTATAGTAGCAATCAGCCCCAGCATTTT.

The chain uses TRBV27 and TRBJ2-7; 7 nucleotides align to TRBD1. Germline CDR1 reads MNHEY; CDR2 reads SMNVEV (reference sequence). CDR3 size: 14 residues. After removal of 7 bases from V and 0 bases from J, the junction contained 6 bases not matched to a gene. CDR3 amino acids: CASKPGQTSYEQYF. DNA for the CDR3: TGTGCCAGCAAGCCGGGACAGACCTCCTACGAGCAGTACTTC.

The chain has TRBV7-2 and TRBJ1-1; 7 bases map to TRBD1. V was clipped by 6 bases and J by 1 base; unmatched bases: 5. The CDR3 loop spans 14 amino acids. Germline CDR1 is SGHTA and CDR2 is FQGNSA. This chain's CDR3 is CASRDRLGNTEAFF. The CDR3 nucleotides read TGTGCCAGCAGGGACAGGCTTGGGAACACTGAAGCTTTCTTT.

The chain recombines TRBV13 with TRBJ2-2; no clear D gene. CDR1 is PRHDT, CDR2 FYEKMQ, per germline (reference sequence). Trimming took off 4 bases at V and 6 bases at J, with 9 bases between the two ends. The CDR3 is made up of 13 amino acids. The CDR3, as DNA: TGTGCCAGCAGCTCGGCAGGCTCCGGGGAGCTGTTTTTT. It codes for CASSSAGSGELFF.

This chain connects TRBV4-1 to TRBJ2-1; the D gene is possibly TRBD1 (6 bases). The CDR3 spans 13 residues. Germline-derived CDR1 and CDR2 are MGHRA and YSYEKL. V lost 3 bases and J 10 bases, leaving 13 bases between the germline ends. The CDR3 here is CASSQAPDREQFF. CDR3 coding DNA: TGCGCCAGCAGCCAGGCCCCCGACAGGGAGCAGTTCTTC.

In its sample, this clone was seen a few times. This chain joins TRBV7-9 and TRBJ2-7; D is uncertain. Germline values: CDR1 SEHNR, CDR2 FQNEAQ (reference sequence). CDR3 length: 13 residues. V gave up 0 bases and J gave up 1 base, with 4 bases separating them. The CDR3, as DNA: TGTGCCAGCAGCTTAGCGGCGTCCTACGAGCAGTACTTC. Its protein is CASSLAASYEQYF.

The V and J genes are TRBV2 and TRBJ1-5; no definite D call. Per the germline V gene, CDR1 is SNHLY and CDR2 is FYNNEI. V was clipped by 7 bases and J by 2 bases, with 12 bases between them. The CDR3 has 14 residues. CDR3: CASTPIYGNQPQHF. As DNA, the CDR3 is TGTGCCAGCACCCCGATATACGGCAATCAGCCCCAGCATTTT.

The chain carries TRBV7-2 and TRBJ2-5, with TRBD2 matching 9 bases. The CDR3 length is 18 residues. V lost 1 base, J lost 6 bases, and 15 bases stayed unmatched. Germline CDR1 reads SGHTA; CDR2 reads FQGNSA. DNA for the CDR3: TGTGCCAGCAGCTTAGAAGTAGCGGGCCTAGCGGGATCCCAGACCCAGTACTTC. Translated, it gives CASSLEVAGLAGSQTQYF.